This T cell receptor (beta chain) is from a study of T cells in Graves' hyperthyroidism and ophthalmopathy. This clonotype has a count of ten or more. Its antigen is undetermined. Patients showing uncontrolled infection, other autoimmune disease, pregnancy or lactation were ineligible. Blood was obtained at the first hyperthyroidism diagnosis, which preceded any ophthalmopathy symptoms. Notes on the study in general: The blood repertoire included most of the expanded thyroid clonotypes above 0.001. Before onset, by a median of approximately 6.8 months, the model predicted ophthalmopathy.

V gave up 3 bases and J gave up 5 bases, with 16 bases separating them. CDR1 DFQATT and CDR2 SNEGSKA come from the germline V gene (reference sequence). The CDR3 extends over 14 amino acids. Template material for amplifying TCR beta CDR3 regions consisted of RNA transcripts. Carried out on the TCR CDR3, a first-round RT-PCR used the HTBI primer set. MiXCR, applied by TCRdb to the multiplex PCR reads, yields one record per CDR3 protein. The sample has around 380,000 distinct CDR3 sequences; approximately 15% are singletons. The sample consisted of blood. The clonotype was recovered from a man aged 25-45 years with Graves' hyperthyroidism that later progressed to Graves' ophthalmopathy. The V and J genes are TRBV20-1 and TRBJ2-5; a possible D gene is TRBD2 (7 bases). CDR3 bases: TGCAGTGCTAGGGGGGGGCACCTCCGGGAGACCCAGTACTTC. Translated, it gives CSARGGHLRETQYF.